The T cell receptor (beta chain) under discussion was sequenced for a study of T cells in Graves' hyperthyroidism and ophthalmopathy. General study findings and limits: Expanded thyroid clonotypes (above 0.001) were mostly also found in blood. Patients with ophthalmopathy were separated from those with stable hyperthyroidism by a 13 V-J model.

Trimming removed 5 bases from V and 0 bases from J; junction bases left unmatched: 13. The CDR3 covers 19 residues. The germline V gene has CDR1 SGHAT and CDR2 FQDESV (reference sequence). Amplification yielded TCR beta CDR3 regions, with RNA transcripts as the source. Researchers ran a first-round RT-PCR on the TCR CDR3 using the HTBI primer set. TCRdb called the multiplex PCR reads again in MiXCR, with one record for every CDR3 protein. The profile shows hundreds of thousands of distinct CDR3 sequences, roughly 15% of them singletons. This clonotype was counted between two and nine times. Its antigen remains unknown. In the ophthalmopathy cohort, Clinical Activity Score was at least 3, NOSPECS grade at least 4, and duration under 3 months. Patients having uncontrolled infection, another autoimmune disease, pregnancy or lactation were not included.

Sequencing used blood. The V call is TRBV11-1, the J call TRBJ2-6; the match to TRBD1 covers 7 bases. The receptor's source is a woman in her forties with Graves' ophthalmopathy. The chain's CDR3 is CASSRFPGQPNSGANVLTF. The CDR3 region has the DNA TGTGCCAGCAGCCGATTTCCGGGACAGCCTAACTCTGGGGCCAACGTCCTGACTTTC.